What follows are 21 T cell receptor beta chains derived from one specimen sequenced in a study of neurological immune-mediated disorders (dated by TCRdb to about 2019). Library method: 5' RACE. These reads were obtained on an Illumina HiSeq 2500. Starting from the raw public reads, TCRdb applied fastp trimming at Q25, assembled clones with MiXCR and retained in-frame beta chains. For every CDR3 protein sequence, its rows merge into one entry that carries the most common genes and DNA. The sample table holds under 90,000 distinct CDR3 sequences, of which 10% to 13% were seen once. Together, the top ten hold about 9.6% of the sample. Reading the label with the study, this specimen's time point is: longitudinal time-point 1 (baseline). Sequences were obtained from PBMCs. These receptors all stem from a man younger than 45 in good health.

This clonotype was observed many times. The chain carries TRBV5-1 and TRBJ2-3, with TRBD2 identical over 10 bases. The CDR3 loop spans 17 amino acids. Germline V gene data show CDR1 as SGHRS and CDR2 as YFSETQ. The V segment lost 0 bases and the J segment 2 bases; nucleotides outside the gene matches: 6. CDR3 in amino acids: CASSLGLAGGTTDTQYF. The CDR3 DNA is TGCGCCAGCAGCTTGGGGTTAGCGGGAGGCACCACAGATACGCAGTATTTT.

There are a few counts of this clonotype. A read error is possible here, since a much larger clone lies one base away. This chain connects TRBV28 to TRBJ1-6; D gene unclear. The CDR3 has 12 amino acids. Germline lookup yields CDR1 MDHEN and CDR2 SYDVKM. As DNA, the CDR3 is TGTGTCAGCAGCAAGGACCATTCACCCCTCCACTTT. Its protein is CVSSKDHSPLHF.

This clonotype was counted a few times. The chain carries TRBV18 and TRBJ2-7; TRBD1 aligns across 8 bases. The CDR3 covers 15 residues. J gave up 2 bases and V 3 bases, and 6 bases lay outside the gene matches. Germline-derived CDR1 and CDR2 are KGHSH and LQKENI. The CDR3 coding sequence is TGTGCCAGCTCACCTTCGCTACAGGGGGCCTACGAGCAGTACTTC. Amino acid sequence: CASSPSLQGAYEQYF.

This clonotype was recorded a few times. This chain uses TRBV19 with TRBJ1-5, with 9 positions matching TRBD1. Germline V gives CDR1 LNHDA, CDR2 SQIVND (reference sequence). The CDR3 loop spans 15 amino acids. V shed 5 bases, J shed 4 bases, and the junction held 6 bases outside the gene matches. The DNA for the CDR3 is TGTGCCAGTAGTTCACAGGGGGCTGGGAATCAGCCCCAGCATTTT. Amino acid sequence: CASSSQGAGNQPQHF.

The chain has TRBV7-6 and TRBJ1-4; 7 bases align to TRBD1. Germline CDR1 is SGHVS and CDR2 is FNYEAQ. The CDR3 sequence is 15 residues long. Trimming removed 1 base from V and 7 bases from J; junction bases left unmatched: 6. The CDR3 bases are TGTGCCAGCAGCTTAGATTCCAGGGGGATTGAAAAACTGTTTTTT. Translation: CASSLDSRGIEKLFF.

This clonotype was seen many times. The chain carries TRBV28 and TRBJ2-5; D may be TRBD1 (5 bases). CDR3 length equals 16 residues. Trimming pared 4 bases from V and 2 bases from J, leaving 17 bases between. Germline V gives CDR1 MDHEN, CDR2 SYDVKM. The CDR3 DNA reads as TGTGCCAGCAGTTCCAGAAGGGGTGGCCTACAAGAGACCCAGTACTTC. The encoded protein is CASSSRRGGLQETQYF.

This clonotype was counted only a few times. This chain's CDR3 is CASSPQLAGGITDTQYF. The DNA of the CDR3 is TGTGCCAGCAGCCCCCAGCTAGCGGGAGGTATCACAGATACGCAGTATTTT. The chain joins TRBV9 to TRBJ2-3; 11 nucleotides match TRBD2. CDR1 is SGDLS and CDR2 is YYNGEE in the germline V gene. V dropped 4 bases and J dropped 2; count of bases not matched to a gene: 9. This CDR3 spans 17 amino acids.

This clonotype was seen at least ten times. This chain joins TRBV20-1 and TRBJ1-4, with 9 bases aligning to TRBD1. J gave up 7 bases and V 0 bases, and 12 bases lay outside the gene matches. There are 17 residues in the CDR3. The V gene's germline CDR1 is DFQATT and CDR2 SNEGSKA (reference sequence). CDR3 coding DNA: TGCAGTGCTAGAGAATCGGGACAGGGTGCTGTTTTTGAAAAACTGTTTTTT. It encodes CSARESGQGAVFEKLFF.

The CDR3 DNA reads TGTGCCAGCAGACCGACGGCGGGGGGGCGAATTTACGAGCAGTACTTC. Amino acids: CASRPTAGGRIYEQYF. The gene calls are TRBV6-2 or TRBV6-3 and TRBJ2-7; 9 bases match TRBD2. V was pared by 6 bases and J by 4 bases, with 13 bases of the junction left unmatched. The CDR3 spans 16 residues. From germline, CDR1 is MNHEY and CDR2 SVGEGT.

The V gene is TRBV3-1, the J gene TRBJ2-7; the D call may be TRBD1 or TRBD2 (5 bases each). V lost 3 bases and J 3 bases, leaving 15 bases between the germline ends. In germline, CDR1 is LGHDT, CDR2 YNNKEL (reference sequence). This CDR3 region has 15 residues. In DNA form, the CDR3 reads TGTGCCAGCAGCCACGGGGCCTTGGTCTACTACGAGCAGTACTTC. This gives the protein CASSHGALVYYEQYF.

This clonotype has a count of ten or more. The chain employs TRBV27 and TRBJ2-1; 11 bases map to TRBD2. The CDR3 spans 20 residues. Trimming took 3 bases from V and 3 from J; bases not matched to a gene: 16. The germline V gene has CDR1 MNHEY and CDR2 SMNVEV (reference sequence). The DNA of the CDR3 is TGTGCCAGCAGTTTGAAGTTCGAAAGACTAGCGGGAAGGAGCTACAATGAGCAGTTCTTC. Amino acid sequence: CASSLKFERLAGRSYNEQFF.

The table lists this clonotype with a few counts. The chain has TRBV14 and TRBJ2-7; 8 nucleotides match TRBD1. V lost 3 bases, J lost 0 bases, and 7 bases stayed unmatched. Germline V gene data show CDR1 as SGHDN and CDR2 as FVKESK. The CDR3 totals 16 residues. The CDR3 nucleotides read TGTGCCAGCAGCCAGAGTCTAGGACAGGGCTCCTACGAGCAGTACTTC. It codes for CASSQSLGQGSYEQYF. Using reference TRBV14 and TRBJ2-7 for the parts outside the CDR3, the full variable domain is EAGVTQFPSHSVIEKGQTVTLRCDPISGHDNLYWYRRVMGKEIKFLLHFVKESKQDESGMPNNRFLAERTGGTYSTLKVQPAELEDSGVYFCASSQSLGQGSYEQYFGPGTRLTVT.

The chain recombines TRBV3-1 with TRBJ1-3; the D is unclear. Germline V gene data show CDR1 as LGHDT and CDR2 as YNNKEL (reference sequence). The V end was cut by 4 bases, the J end by 2 bases, with 3 bases between. This CDR3 has 12 residues. The CDR3 region is CASSPTGNTIYF. The CDR3 DNA reads as TGTGCCAGCAGCCCAACTGGAAACACCATATATTTT.

This clonotype was counted at least ten times. V is TRBV12-3 or TRBV12-4 and J is TRBJ1-3; D remains ambiguous. V was shortened by 1 base and J by 1 base, with 8 bases between the two germline ends. The CDR3 covers 15 residues. The CDR3 loop reads CASSLGWGSGNTIYF. For the CDR3, the DNA is TGTGCCAGCAGTTTAGGGTGGGGATCTGGAAACACCATATATTTT.

Remarks on this clonotype: This may arise from a read error, as a much more abundant clone is one base away. The gene calls are TRBV10-3 and TRBJ2-2, with a weak D call TRBD2 (7 bases). Germline V gene lookup returns CDR1 ENHRY and CDR2 SYGVKD. This CDR3 has 17 amino acids. CDR3 coding DNA: TGTGCCATCCAACCCTGGGGGGGCGCACAAGGAACCGGGGTGCTGTTTTTT. It yields the protein CAIQPWGGAQGTGVLFF.

This clonotype was counted many times. The rearrangement links TRBV3-1 to TRBJ2-3, with D perhaps being TRBD1 or TRBD2 (5 bases each). The CDR3 is made up of 13 amino acids. Germline CDR1 is LGHDT and CDR2 is YNNKEL (reference sequence). Deletions cut 4 bases from V and 3 bases from J, with 8 bases between. Here the CDR3 reads CASSPEGTDTQYF. The CDR3 DNA reads TGTGCCAGCAGCCCCGAGGGGACAGATACGCAGTATTTT.

This clonotype was seen many times. The V gene is TRBV20-1, the J gene TRBJ1-2, with 8 bases matching TRBD1. V was pared by 3 bases and J by 6 bases, with 9 bases of the junction left unmatched. Germline V gives CDR1 DFQATT, CDR2 SNEGSKA (reference sequence). This CDR3 is 14 amino acids long. In DNA, the CDR3 is TGCAGTGCTAGCCCCCGACAGGGGATCGATGGCTACACCTTC. Amino acids: CSASPRQGIDGYTF.

This clonotype has only a few counts. The chain combines TRBV7-3 with TRBJ2-1; 10 bases map to TRBD2. This CDR3 spans 15 amino acids. V was pared by 0 bases and J by 8 bases, with 4 bases of the junction left unmatched. Germline CDR1 and CDR2: SGHTA and FQGTGA. The CDR3 spells CASSLTAGGGDEQFF. The CDR3 coding sequence is TGTGCCAGCAGCTTAACAGCGGGAGGGGGCGATGAGCAGTTCTTC.

The table lists this clonotype with many counts. V gene TRBV11-2 combines with J gene TRBJ1-1, with a weak D call TRBD1 (6 bases). CDR1 is SGHAT and CDR2 is FQNNGV in the germline V gene. This CDR3 is built from 15 residues. Trimming shortened V by 7 bases and J by 1 base, and 16 bases separated the two germline ends. CDR3 amino acids: CASTATGRGNTEAFF. In DNA form, the CDR3 reads TGTGCCAGCACCGCGACAGGCCGGGGGAACACTGAAGCTTTCTTT.

The rearrangement links TRBV5-1 to TRBJ2-3, with D unclear. Trimming stripped 0 bases from V and 1 base from J, with 6 bases between. Germline values: CDR1 SGHRS, CDR2 YFSETQ. The CDR3 contains 14 residues. CDR3 sequence reads: CASSLVSGTDTQYF. The CDR3 DNA follows: TGCGCCAGCAGCTTGGTATCAGGCACAGATACGCAGTATTTT.

Many counts were recorded for this clonotype. The chain carries TRBV29-1 and TRBJ2-3, with D hard to call. The germline CDR1 and CDR2 sequences are SQVTM and ANQGSEA. CDR3 length equals 13 residues. The V end lost 6 bases, the J end lost 2 bases, and 12 bases lay between the germline ends. The CDR3 nucleotides are TGCAGCGTAAAAGACGACCCCACAGATACGCAGTATTTT. This sequence encodes CSVKDDPTDTQYF.